This TCR beta chain was identified during a study of T cells after yellow fever vaccination. Via MiXCR, TCRdb re-called the 5' RACE reads, giving one row per CDR3 protein. In the table there are 510,000 or so distinct CDR3 sequences, approximately 21% of which are singletons. The V end was cut by 0 bases, the J end by 6 bases, with 18 bases between. The length of the CDR3 is 16 residues. In germline, CDR1 is MNHEY, CDR2 SVGAGI. Sample: PBMCs, taken 15 days after the yellow fever booster vaccination. This chain links TRBV6-5 with TRBJ2-7, with D possibly called TRBD1 or TRBD2 (6 bases each). The receptor was derived from a young man who received the YFV17D yellow fever vaccine. The CDR3 reads CASSYSRGDRGFEQYF. CDR3 DNA sequence: TGTGCCAGCAGTTACTCGAGGGGGGACCGCGGTTTCGAGCAGTACTTC.